This record concerns one T cell receptor (beta chain) sequence. Its antigen is as yet unknown. This sample was taken from a study of PD-1 blockade in classical Hodgkin lymphoma. Overall study results and limits: A significant rise in TCR diversity by C4D1 was seen for CD4+ but not CD8+ cells. Patients newly diagnosed and complete responders had comparable baseline diversity.

Germline V gives CDR1 MNHEY, CDR2 SVGAGI. V lost 7 bases, J lost 10 bases, and 4 bases stayed unmatched. The CDR3 is 13 amino acids. Generated by immunoSEQ multiplex PCR, the TCRdb table keeps only in-frame clones and is missing some. The sample contains about 26,000 clones, about 67% of which appear only once. Each patient relapsed following autologous stem cell transplantation, and prior brentuximab vedotin exposure differed. This chain joins TRBV6-5 and TRBJ2-3; 14 bases align to TRBD2. Material: peripheral blood mononuclear cells (PBMCs), obtained before the second cycle of nivolumab. The receptor was isolated from a human donor with classical Hodgkin lymphoma. DNA for the CDR3: TGTGCCAGCACGGGACTAGCGGGAGTCCCGCAGTATTTT. This sequence encodes CASTGLAGVPQYF.